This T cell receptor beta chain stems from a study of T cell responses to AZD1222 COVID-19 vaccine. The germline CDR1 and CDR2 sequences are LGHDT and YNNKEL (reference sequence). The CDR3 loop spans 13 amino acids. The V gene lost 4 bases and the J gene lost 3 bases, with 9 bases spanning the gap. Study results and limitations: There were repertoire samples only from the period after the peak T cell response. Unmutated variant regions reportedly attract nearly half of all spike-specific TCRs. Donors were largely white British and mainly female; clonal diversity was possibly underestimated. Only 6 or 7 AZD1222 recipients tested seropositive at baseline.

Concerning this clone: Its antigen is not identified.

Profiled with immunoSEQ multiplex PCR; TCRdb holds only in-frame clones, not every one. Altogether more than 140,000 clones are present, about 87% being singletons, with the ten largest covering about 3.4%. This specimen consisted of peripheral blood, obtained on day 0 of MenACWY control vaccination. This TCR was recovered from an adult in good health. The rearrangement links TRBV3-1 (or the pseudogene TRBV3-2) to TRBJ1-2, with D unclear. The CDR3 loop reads CASSRDGDYGYTF. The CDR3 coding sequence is TGTGCCAGCAGCCGCGACGGTGACTATGGCTACACCTTC.